Reported below is one T cell receptor (beta chain). This clone's antigen is unknown. No per-base quality is available; no much larger clone lies one base away. The donors were healthy, HIV-negative adults who had no recently reported acute infections or vaccinations. All donors were Caucasian adults living in Nashville, Tennessee, USA. CD4+ T cells were enriched by magnetic negative selection, after which naive cells were positively selected on CD45RA and the negative fraction was taken as the memory subset. After blood collection by leukapheresis, PBMCs were isolated using Ficoll-Histopaque density gradient centrifugation and then cryopreserved in the vapor phase of liquid nitrogen. Analytical flow cytometry was used to check the purity and quantity of each magnetically sorted T cell population. From each sorted fraction, genomic DNA was isolated and quantified by UV absorbance on a Nanodrop 2000c.

TCR CDR3 regions were amplified from genomic DNA by multiplex PCR using the deep immunoSEQ assay. Extracted genomic DNA from each cell subset was distributed evenly across all wells of several immunoSEQ 96-well plates, and each plate was treated as a replicate. For sorted subsets, about 200 ng genomic DNA, equal to some 30,000 T cell genomes, was loaded into each replicate PCR. Purified libraries were quantified with a Qubit 3.0 fluorometer, sized on a Bioanalyzer 2100, and re-quantified with the KAPA Library Quantification kit. Each immunoSEQ 96-well plate was sequenced on its own single-read 150-cycle Illumina NextSeq 550 flow cell. In the original analysis: Because only junctional sequences without quality scores were contained in the immunoSEQ output, filtering matching that applied to full-length reads could not be performed. Sequences were annotated with PyIR, a Python wrapper for IgBLAST v1.9, using IMGT germline references to assign V/J genes and CDR3. Any read was removed if the V/J assignment was weak (E-value above 1e-6), the CDR3 was missing, or the read contained stop codons, out-of-frame junctions, or ambiguous translated residues. V3J clonotypes were defined as sequences sharing an identical inferred V gene, J gene, and CDR3 amino acid sequence. The percentage overlap between two repertoires was calculated by dividing the number of shared unique clonotypes by the size of the smaller repertoire. Repertoire richness was assessed with RTK rarefaction, the Chao1 estimator, and Recon v2.1 estimates of unobserved clonotypes. Generation probabilities were computed with OLGA for all TCRbeta clonotypes obtained by the gDNA method from four donors. TCRdb provides this immuneACCESS table in a form limited to in-frame rearrangements. Some clones are lacking; in checked studies, under half of them reflect an unresolved V gene, and why the rest are absent is not known. V, J and clone size reflect that table, while D and trimming were determined from the DNA. The sample records over a million clones, around 82% of which are singletons. Roughly 0.56% of the sample rests with the top ten.

The germline V gene supplies CDR1 SGHRS and CDR2 YFSETQ. The V end loses 0 bases and the J end loses 6 bases, and a stretch of 12 bases separates them. Counted from cysteine to phenylalanine, this CDR3 has 15 amino acids. Only CDR3 DNA remains: 45 bases, in frame from the first base. The sample originates from a study of shared clonotypes between healthy human individuals (TCRdb year 2020). Regarding the research as a whole: Two women and three men aged 18 to 49 years were included in the cohort. Per donor, three plates each were used for CD4 naive and CD4 memory, two for CD8 naive, and one for CD8 memory. The study deeply sequenced blood TCR repertoires of about 5 healthy adults to estimate repertoire size and the extent of clonotype sharing between individuals. Different laboratories and diverse techniques were used to prepare libraries and sequence TCR repertoires, to increase sequencing depth and limit assay-specific biases. Between about 0.9 and 10 billion PBMCs per donor were obtained by leukapheresis. What the research found in general, with its limitations: Compared with non-shared clonotypes, clonotypes shared by all four sorted-subset donors had higher generation probabilities. Even with the large sequencing depth, rarefaction of the sorted-subset datasets indicated that sequencing was incomplete. Pairwise subsampling indicated that sequencing depth was expected to affect the degree of clonotype sharing among donors. About 4.5% of naive CD4, 3.5% of naive CD8, 2% to 2.5% of memory CD4, and about 0.4% of memory CD8 clonotypes were shared across a handful of donors. Sampling was restricted to blood, and TCR repertoires in tissue are likely to differ from TCR repertoires in blood. Estimated clonotype richness was generally larger for naive than for memory subsets. Because the study included only a small number of donors, the genetic and exposure-history diversity represented was limited.

The sequenced sample was memory CD4+ T cells from PBMCs. The cell subset or site tag for this specimen amounts to: CD45RA-negative fraction. The V and J segments used are TRBV5-1 and TRBJ2-2; there is no confident call for the D gene. This clonotype was sampled from a man aged 18 to 35 in good health. Some clones in this sample may be carry-over from other donors' samples. The bases are TGCGCCAGCAGCTTGGGTCTCGGGTATCCCGGGGAGCTGTTTTTT. Its product reads: CASSLGLGYPGELFF.